The 29 T cell receptor beta chains listed next were all sequenced from one sample in a study of T cells after posttransplantation cyclophosphamide. Produced via immunoSEQ multiplex PCR; TCRdb's table is partial and in-frame only. The sample comprises around 17,000 clones, 85% of which are singletons, and under 30% rests with the top ten. Control samples came 1 year after myeloablative marrow transplants with methotrexate plus calcineurin inhibitor. This specimen was PBMCs, taken after allogeneic stem cell transplant with calcineurin inhibitor and methotrexate. These receptor sequences come from a female patient aged 18 to 35 who received an allogeneic stem cell transplant from an unrelated donor, was CMV-positive, and had acute and chronic GVHD. Some of these T cells may belong to the graft donor.

The J gene is TRBJ2-1, the V gene TRBV27; D is undetermined. The length of the CDR3 is 13 residues. CDR1 is MNHEY, CDR2 SMNVEV, per germline (reference sequence). The ends were cut back, 4 bases at V and 9 bases at J, with 13 bases in the middle. The CDR3 region is CASSYPPPREQFF. The DNA for the CDR3 is TGTGCCAGCAGTTACCCCCCGCCGCGTGAGCAGTTCTTC.

The chain employs TRBV19 and TRBJ2-1, with TRBD2 as a possible D gene (5 bases). The CDR3 loop spans 15 amino acids. With 5 bases removed from V and 7 bases from J, the gap between germline ends came to 18 bases. The germline gives CDR1 LNHDA, CDR2 SQIVND (reference sequence). The CDR3: CASSVGVVSINEQFF. The CDR3 DNA follows: TGTGCCAGTAGTGTGGGAGTCGTTTCTATAAATGAGCAGTTCTTC. Supplemented by reference TRBV19 and TRBJ2-1, the full variable domain reads DGGITQSPKYLFRKEGQNVTLSCEQNLNHDAMYWYRQDPGQGLRLIYYSQIVNDFQKGDIAEGYSVSREKKESFPLTVTSAQKNPTAFYLCASSVGVVSINEQFFGPGTRLTVL.

The chain uses TRBV5-1 and TRBJ2-1; D is perhaps TRBD2 (6 bases). This CDR3 has 15 amino acids. Trimming removed 4 bases from V and 6 bases from J, with 17 bases in between. Germline CDR1 is SGHRS and CDR2 is YFSETQ. The CDR3 region has the DNA TGCGCCAGCAGCACGGAGGGTCTTAGTGTCAATGAGCAGTTCTTC. Its translation is CASSTEGLSVNEQFF.

The rearrangement links TRBV10-3 to TRBJ2-1; D is perhaps TRBD1 (7 bases). Germline V lookup: CDR1 ENHRY, CDR2 SYGVKD. The ends were cut back, 8 bases at V and 0 bases at J, with 20 bases in the middle. CDR3 length: 17 residues. The CDR3 reads CAIRRGPQGSSYNEQFF. CDR3 bases: TGTGCCATCCGGCGGGGCCCACAGGGGAGCTCCTACAATGAGCAGTTCTTC.

The gene calls are TRBV30 and TRBJ2-1, with 11 bases aligning to TRBD1. CDR1 GTSNPN and CDR2 SVGIG come from the germline V gene (reference sequence). The CDR3 contains 15 residues. V lost 3 bases and J lost 8; bases outside the gene matches: 9. The CDR3 protein is CAWSPGQGVVYEQFF. As DNA, the CDR3 is TGTGCCTGGAGCCCGGGACAGGGGGTCGTCTATGAGCAGTTCTTC. Looking up the rest from reference TRBV30 and TRBJ2-1 gives the full variable domain: SQTIHQWPATLVQPVGSPLSLECTVEGTSNPNLYWYRQAAGRGLQLLFYSVGIGQISSEVPQNLSASRPQDRQFILSSKKLLLSDSGFYLCAWSPGQGVVYEQFFGPGTRLTVL.

This chain links TRBV5-1 with TRBJ2-5, with 8 bases fitting TRBD1. The end of the DNA aligns better with TRBJ2-7, so the J call may be wrong. This CDR3 has 16 amino acids. CDR1 and CDR2 (germline): SGHRS, YFSETQ. The CDR3 protein is CASSPELTQGGSEQYF. For the CDR3, the DNA is TGCGCCAGCTCCCCTGAATTGACACAGGGGGGCTCCGAGCAGTACTTC.

The V and J genes are TRBV4-1 and TRBJ2-1; 10 bases align to TRBD2. This CDR3 has 17 amino acids. J was trimmed by 0 bases and V by 5 bases; bases with no gene match: 7. Germline V CDR1 and CDR2: MGHRA, YSYEKL. The CDR3, as DNA: TGCGCCAGCAGCTCTCGGACTAGCGGAAGCTCCTACAATGAGCAGTTCTTC. It is translated as CASSSRTSGSSYNEQFF.

The rearrangement uses TRBV11-2 and TRBJ2-2; 10 bases match TRBD2. The germline V gene has CDR1 SGHAT and CDR2 FQNNGV. V lost 4 bases to trimming and J lost 6 bases; unmatched junction nucleotides: 5. This CDR3 region has 15 residues. DNA for the CDR3: TGTGCCAGCAGCTCAAGCGGGAGGGCCCCCGGGGAGCTGTTTTTT. This codes for CASSSSGRAPGELFF. Variable domain in full (rest from reference TRBV11-2 and TRBJ2-2): EAGVAQSPRYKIIEKRQSVAFWCNPISGHATLYWYQQILGQGPKLLIQFQNNGVVDDSQLPKDRFSAERLKGVDSTLKIQPAKLEDSAVYLCASSSSGRAPGELFFGEGSRLTVL.

The chain has TRBV25-1 and TRBJ2-5, with 7 bases lining up with TRBD2. The tail of the sequence fits TRBJ2-7 better, so the J call may be wrong. This CDR3 is 15 amino acids long. Germline CDR1 MGHDK, CDR2 SYGVNS. For the CDR3, the DNA is TGTGCCAGCAGTGCGTTAGCGGGCTACTCCTACGAGCAGTACTTC. This encodes CASSALAGYSYEQYF.

The count of this clone is one. The chain has TRBV15 and TRBJ2-5; 7 nucleotides align to TRBD1. This CDR3 has 15 residues. V was clipped by 0 bases and J by 2 bases; unmatched bases: 3. Germline V gene data show CDR1 as LNHNV and CDR2 as YYDKDF (reference sequence). This CDR3 reads CATSRDRGSQETQYF. Written as DNA, the CDR3 is TGTGCCACCAGCAGAGACAGGGGGTCACAAGAGACCCAGTACTTC. The entire variable domain, with the rest obtained from reference TRBV15 and TRBJ2-5, is as follows: DAMVIQNPRYQVTQFGKPVTLSCSQTLNHNVMYWYQQKSSQAPKLLFHYYDKDFNNEADTPDNFQSRRPNTSFCFLDIRSPGLGDTAMYLCATSRDRGSQETQYFGPGTRLLVL.

The chain links TRBV14 to TRBJ2-5; 11 nucleotides align to TRBD2. CDR1 SGHDN and CDR2 FVKESK come from the germline V gene. Trimming at V came to 4 bases and at J to 3 bases, leaving 10 bases not matched to a gene. CDR3 length equals 17 residues. Here the CDR3 DNA reads TGTGCCAGCAGCCCGGGACTAGCGGAGGAAACCGAAGAGACCCAGTACTTC. Protein product: CASSPGLAEETEETQYF.

This chain joins TRBV27 and TRBJ2-1, with D possibly being TRBD1 (6 bases). This CDR3 spans 15 amino acids. V was shortened by 0 bases and J by 2 bases, with 8 bases between the two germline ends. Germline values: CDR1 MNHEY, CDR2 SMNVEV (reference sequence). CDR3 nucleotides: TGTGCCAGCAGTTTATCGGGGACAACCTACAATGAGCAGTTCTTC. As protein: CASSLSGTTYNEQFF.

This clone was recorded once. Compared with germline, one end of the junction differs, possibly owing to a read error. This chain links TRBV6-5 with TRBJ2-3; 7 bases are a match to TRBD2. Germline values: CDR1 MNHEY, CDR2 SVGAGI. The CDR3 spans 13 residues. The CDR3: CVSRRILASTQYF. The CDR3, as DNA: TGTGTCAGCAGACGGATACTAGCGAGTACGCAGTATTTT.

This rearrangement joins TRBV7-6 to TRBJ2-3; 7 positions match TRBD2. CDR1 and CDR2 from the germline V gene are SGHVS and FNYEAQ. Unmatched junction bases numbered 7, after V lost 2 bases and J lost 2 bases. CDR3 size: 16 residues. The DNA of the CDR3 is TGTGCCAGCAGCTTACGGGCTAGCGGCGACACAGATACGCAGTATTTT. Its protein product is CASSLRASGDTDTQYF.

The CDR3 DNA reads as TGTGCCAGCAGCTTAGGAACAGGGGGGGGCTCCTACGAGCAGTACTTC. Its protein is CASSLGTGGGSYEQYF. The chain recombines TRBV7-6 with TRBJ2-7; D is possibly TRBD1 (8 bases). Trimming cost V 1 base and J 0 bases, with 13 bases left between them. Germline CDR1 is SGHVS and CDR2 is FNYEAQ. This CDR3 is built from 16 residues. Together with reference TRBV7-6 and TRBJ2-7, the CDR3 gives the full variable domain: GAGVSQSPRYKVTKRGQDVALRCDPISGHVSLYWYRQALGQGPEFLTYFNYEAQQDKSGLPNDRFSAERPEGSISTLTIQRTEQRDSAMYRCASSLGTGGGSYEQYFGPGTRLTVT.

This chain connects TRBV6-1 to TRBJ2-5, with a possible D match to TRBD2 (5 bases). Germline CDR1 and CDR2: MNHNS and SASEGT. Trimming removed 6 bases at V and 6 bases at J, with 11 bases between. The CDR3 has 12 amino acids. In nucleotides, the CDR3 is TGTGCCAGCAGGGACGTCGGGAAGACCCAGTACTTC. This gives the protein CASRDVGKTQYF.

The chain is built from TRBV29-1 and TRBJ2-5, with 8 bases lining up with TRBD1. The germline CDR1 and CDR2 sequences are SQVTM and ANQGSEA. This CDR3 spans 17 amino acids. The trim removed 6 bases at V and 4 bases at J, leaving 19 bases unmatched. The CDR3: CSVATTTGVIVGETQYF. CDR3 DNA: TGCAGCGTCGCTACCACGACAGGGGTGATAGTAGGAGAGACCCAGTACTTC.

This clone has more than one count but fewer than ten. Other nucleotide sequences in the sample specify the same CDR3. V usage is TRBV18 and J usage is TRBJ2-1, with a weak D call TRBD1 (6 bases). Trimming removed 3 bases from V and 0 bases from J, with 12 bases in between. The germline CDR1 and CDR2 sequences are KGHSH and LQKENI. The CDR3 sequence is 16 residues long. The CDR3 DNA follows: TGTGCCAGCTCACCCAACAGGGCGAGCTCCTACAATGAGCAGTTCTTC. It is translated as CASSPNRASSYNEQFF.

The gene calls are TRBV19 and TRBJ1-2, with TRBD1 matching over 9 bases. Germline CDR1 is LNHDA and CDR2 is SQIVND (reference sequence). The junction had 9 bases not matched to a gene; V was cut back by 6 bases and J by 7 bases. The CDR3 extends over 14 amino acids. CDR3 nucleotides: TGTGCCAGTAGCTCGACAGGGGGGTCTACTGGCTACACCTTC. Amino acids: CASSSTGGSTGYTF.

This clone was detected only once. This rearrangement joins TRBV5-1 to TRBJ2-1; the match to TRBD2 covers 14 bases. CDR1 SGHRS and CDR2 YFSETQ come from the germline V gene. The J segment lost 3 bases and the V segment lost 4 bases, leaving 3 bases of the junction unmatched. CDR3 size: 16 residues. The CDR3 sequence is CASSTGLAGDYNEQFF. The CDR3 nucleotides are TGCGCCAGCAGCACGGGACTAGCGGGGGACTACAATGAGCAGTTCTTC.

This clone was found once. The chain has TRBV25-1 and TRBJ1-1; possible D gene TRBD1, 6 bases. Looked up from germline, CDR1 is MGHDK and CDR2 is SYGVNS. V dropped 1 base and J dropped 5 bases, with 23 bases sitting between them. The CDR3 extends over 18 amino acids. CDR3 residues: CASSELEVLPTDRTEAFF. Written as DNA, the CDR3 is TGTGCCAGCAGTGAATTAGAAGTACTCCCGACAGACAGGACTGAAGCTTTCTTT.

The rearrangement joins TRBV5-1 to TRBJ2-1; D may be TRBD2 (7 bases). The germline CDR1 and CDR2 sequences are SGHRS and YFSETQ. CDR3 size: 19 residues. Trimming left V 3 bases short and J 2 bases short, with 24 bases between. The CDR3 DNA sequence: TGCGCCAGCAGCTGGCCTTTGAAAGGGGGGGCGGGGGCCTACAATGAGCAGTTCTTC. Residues: CASSWPLKGGAGAYNEQFF.

V usage is TRBV19 and J usage is TRBJ2-5, with D perhaps TRBD1 (5 bases). The J call may be wrong; the DNA end is better matched by TRBJ2-7. The CDR3 has 15 residues. The V gene's germline CDR1 is LNHDA and CDR2 SQIVND (reference sequence). The CDR3 sequence: CASSMIQASSYEQYF. The CDR3 DNA follows: TGTGCCAGTAGTATGATACAGGCCAGCTCCTACGAGCAGTACTTC.

The chain is built from TRBV7-9 and TRBJ1-1; D is undetermined. V lost 7 bases to trimming and J lost 6 bases, with 15 bases between them. This CDR3 contains 13 residues. Germline V CDR1 and CDR2: SEHNR, FQNEAQ (reference sequence). This chain's CDR3 is CASIEGGQSEAFF. The CDR3 coding sequence is TGTGCCAGCATTGAGGGAGGGCAGTCTGAAGCTTTCTTT.

The V gene is TRBV6-5, the J gene TRBJ2-7; D is perhaps TRBD2 (6 bases). The CDR3 length is 15 residues. The germline V and J ends were trimmed by 0 bases and 4 bases, with 13 bases remaining between them. Germline values: CDR1 MNHEY, CDR2 SVGAGI. DNA for the CDR3: TGTGCCAGCAGTTACTCCTGGGGACTCCATTACGAGCAGTACTTC. Its translation: CASSYSWGLHYEQYF.

A few counts support this clone. The chain recombines TRBV6-5 with TRBJ2-7, with 10 nucleotides matching TRBD1. Germline V gene sequence: CDR1 MNHEY, CDR2 SVGAGI. The CDR3 spans 15 residues. With V trimmed by 5 bases and J by 2 bases, 6 bases remained unmatched. The chain's CDR3 is CASSKRQGAPYEQYF. The CDR3 DNA sequence: TGTGCCAGCAGTAAGAGACAGGGGGCTCCCTACGAGCAGTACTTC.

The chain uses TRBV4-1 and TRBJ2-5, with a tentative D call TRBD2 (5 bases). Germline V gene data show CDR1 as MGHRA and CDR2 as YSYEKL. Trimming took off 4 bases at V and 5 bases at J, with 14 bases between the two ends. The CDR3 consists of 14 residues. For the CDR3, the DNA is TGCGCCAGCAGCCGATCCAGCGGTGGGGAGACCCAGTACTTC. As protein: CASSRSSGGETQYF.

V gene TRBV19 combines with J gene TRBJ1-3, with 12 bases aligning to TRBD1. The germline CDR1 and CDR2 sequences are LNHDA and SQIVND (reference sequence). With 5 bases clipped from V and 0 bases from J, the junction kept 5 bases outside the gene matches. The CDR3 spans 17 residues. CDR3 nucleotide sequence: TGTGCCAGTAGTCTCGGGACAGGGGGCTACTCTGGAAACACCATATATTTT. Encoded protein: CASSLGTGGYSGNTIYF.

This chain links TRBV19 with TRBJ2-3, with D hard to call. Trimming cost V 4 bases and J 4 bases, with 12 bases left between them. Germline V CDR1 and CDR2: LNHDA, SQIVND (reference sequence). The CDR3 contains 14 residues. This chain's CDR3 is CASSNGASSDTQYF. In DNA, the CDR3 is TGTGCCAGTAGTAACGGAGCCTCCTCAGATACGCAGTATTTT.